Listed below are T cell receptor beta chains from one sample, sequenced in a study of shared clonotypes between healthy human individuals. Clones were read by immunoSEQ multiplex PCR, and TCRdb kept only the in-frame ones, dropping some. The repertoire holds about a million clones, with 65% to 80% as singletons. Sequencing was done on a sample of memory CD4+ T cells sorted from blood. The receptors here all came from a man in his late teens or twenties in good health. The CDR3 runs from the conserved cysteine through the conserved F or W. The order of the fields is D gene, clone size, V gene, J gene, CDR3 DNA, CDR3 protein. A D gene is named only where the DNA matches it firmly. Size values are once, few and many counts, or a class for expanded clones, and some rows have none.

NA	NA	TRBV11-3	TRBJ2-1	TGTGCCAGCAGCTTAGAGGGCAGGGGCAGATTGAATGAGCAGTTCTTC	CASSLEGRGRLNEQFF
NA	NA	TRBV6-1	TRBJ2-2	TGTGCCAGCAGTGAAGTGGCCTATTACACCGGGGAGCTGTTTTTT	CASSEVAYYTGELFF
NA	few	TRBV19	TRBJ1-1	TGTGCCAGTAACCAGAACACTGAAGCTTTCTTT	CASNQNTEAFF
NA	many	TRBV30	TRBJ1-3	TGTGCCTGGAATGGTCCTCCTGGAAACACCATATATTTT	CAWNGPPGNTIYF
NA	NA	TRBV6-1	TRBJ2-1	TGTGCCAGCAGGCAAACAGTTTCCTCCTACAATGAGCAGTTCTTC	CASRQTVSSYNEQFF
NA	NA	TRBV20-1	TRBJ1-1	TGCAGTGCTGATGACATATCTGAAGCTTTCTTT	CSADDISEAFF
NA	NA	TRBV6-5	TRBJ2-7	TGTGCCAGCAGTCGCAGGGGCACCTACGAGCAGTACTTC	CASSRRGTYEQYF
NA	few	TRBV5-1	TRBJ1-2	TGCGCCAGCAGCTTGGTTTGGGATGGCTACACCTTC	CASSLVWDGYTF
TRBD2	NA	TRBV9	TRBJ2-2	TGTGCCAGCAGCGAAATAGCGGGGGGATACACCGGGGAGCTGTTTTTT	CASSEIAGGYTGELFF
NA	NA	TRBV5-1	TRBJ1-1	TGCGCCAGCAGCTCATTAGGACGTCTCTCCGAAGCTTTCTTT	CASSSLGRLSEAFF
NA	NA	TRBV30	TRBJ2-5	TGTGCCTGGACCGAGCGGAACCCTCCTGAGACCCAGTACTTC	CAWTERNPPETQYF
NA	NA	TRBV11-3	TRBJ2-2	TGTGCCAGCTCCGCCGGCAGTTCGAACACCGGGGAGCTGTTTTTT	CASSAGSSNTGELFF
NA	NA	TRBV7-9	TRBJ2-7	TGTGCCAGCAGGACCTCTGGGGGGCGGCACGAGCAGTACTTC	CASRTSGGRHEQYF
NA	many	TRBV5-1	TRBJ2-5	TGCGCCAGCAGCTTGGCCAGGGAAGGCGAGACCCAGTACTTC	CASSLAREGETQYF
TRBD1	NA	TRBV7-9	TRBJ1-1	TGTGCCAGCAGCCTCGGACAGGGGCCAAACACTGAAGCTTTCTTT	CASSLGQGPNTEAFF
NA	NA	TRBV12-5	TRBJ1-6	TGTGCTAGTGGTTTGCAGGGTGCGGAATCCCTCCACTTT	CASGLQGAESLHF
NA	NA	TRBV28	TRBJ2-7	TGTGCCAGCAGTATGGAGGGGACCCTCTCCTACGAGCAGTACTTC	CASSMEGTLSYEQYF
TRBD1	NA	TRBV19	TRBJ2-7	TGTGCCAGTAGTTTACCGGGACAGGGGGCCTACGAGCAGTACTTC	CASSLPGQGAYEQYF
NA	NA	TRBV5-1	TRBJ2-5	TGCGCCAGCAGCTTGGACGCGGGGCGTGAGGAGACCCAGTACTTC	CASSLDAGREETQYF
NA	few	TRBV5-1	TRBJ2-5	TGCGCCAGCAGCTCGGGACTCGGAGCGGAGACCCAGTACTTC	CASSSGLGAETQYF
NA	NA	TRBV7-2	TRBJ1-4	TGTGCCAGCTCCAGGGGAAACAGTTTTAATGAAAAACTGTTTTTT	CASSRGNSFNEKLFF
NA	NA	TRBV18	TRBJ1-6	TGTGCCAGCTCAGTACGGGGGTCGGAGGGCAATTCACCCCTCCACTTT	CASSVRGSEGNSPLHF
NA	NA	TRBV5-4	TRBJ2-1	TGTGCCAGCTCCGGAGGGCTGGACAATGAGCAGTTCTTC	CASSGGLDNEQFF
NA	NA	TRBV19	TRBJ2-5	TGTGCCAGTAGTATGCTCGAAGGAGAGACCCAGTACTTC	CASSMLEGETQYF
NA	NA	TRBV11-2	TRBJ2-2	TGTGCCAGCAGCTTAGGTTTTGTTACCGGGGAGCTGTTTTTT	CASSLGFVTGELFF
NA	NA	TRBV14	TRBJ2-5	TGTGCCAGCAGCCCTCTCGGGGTACGGGAGACCCAGTACTTC	CASSPLGVRETQYF
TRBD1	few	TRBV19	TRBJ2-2	TGTGCCAGTAGTACCACAGGGGTGGCCGGGGAGCTGTTTTTT	CASSTTGVAGELFF